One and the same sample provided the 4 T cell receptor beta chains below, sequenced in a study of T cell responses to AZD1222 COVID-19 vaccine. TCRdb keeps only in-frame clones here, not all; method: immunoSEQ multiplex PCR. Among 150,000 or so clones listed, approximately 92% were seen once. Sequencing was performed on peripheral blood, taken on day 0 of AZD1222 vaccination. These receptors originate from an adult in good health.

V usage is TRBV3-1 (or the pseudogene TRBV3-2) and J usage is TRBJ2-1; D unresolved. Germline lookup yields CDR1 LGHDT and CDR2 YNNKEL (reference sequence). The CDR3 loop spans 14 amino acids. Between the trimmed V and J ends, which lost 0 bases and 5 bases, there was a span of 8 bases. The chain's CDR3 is CASSQDLGNNEQFF. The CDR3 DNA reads TGTGCCAGCAGCCAAGATCTGGGAAACAATGAGCAGTTCTTC.

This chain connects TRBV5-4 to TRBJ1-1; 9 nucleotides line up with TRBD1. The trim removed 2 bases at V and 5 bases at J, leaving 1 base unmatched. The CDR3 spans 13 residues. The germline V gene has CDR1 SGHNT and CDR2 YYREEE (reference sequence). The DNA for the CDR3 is TGTGCCAGCAGCTTAGGGACAGGGACTGAAGCTTTCTTT. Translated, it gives CASSLGTGTEAFF. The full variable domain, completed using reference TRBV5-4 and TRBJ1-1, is ETGVTQSPTHLIKTRGQQVTLRCSSQSGHNTVSWYQQALGQGPQFIFQYYREEENGRGNFPPRFSGLQFPNYSSELNVNALELDDSALYLCASSLGTGTEAFFGQGTRLTVV.

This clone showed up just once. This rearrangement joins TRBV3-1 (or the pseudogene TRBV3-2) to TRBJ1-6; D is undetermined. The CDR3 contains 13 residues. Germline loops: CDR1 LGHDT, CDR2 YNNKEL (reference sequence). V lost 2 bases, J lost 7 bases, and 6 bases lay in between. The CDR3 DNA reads TGTGCCAGCAGCCAAAGGTCGAATTCACCCCTCCACTTT. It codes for CASSQRSNSPLHF.

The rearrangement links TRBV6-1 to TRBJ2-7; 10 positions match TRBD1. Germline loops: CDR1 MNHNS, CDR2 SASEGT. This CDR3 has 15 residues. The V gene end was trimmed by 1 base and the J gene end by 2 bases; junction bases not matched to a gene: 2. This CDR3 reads CASSEGTGGTYEQYF. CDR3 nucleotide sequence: TGTGCCAGCAGTGAAGGGACAGGGGGAACCTACGAGCAGTACTTC.